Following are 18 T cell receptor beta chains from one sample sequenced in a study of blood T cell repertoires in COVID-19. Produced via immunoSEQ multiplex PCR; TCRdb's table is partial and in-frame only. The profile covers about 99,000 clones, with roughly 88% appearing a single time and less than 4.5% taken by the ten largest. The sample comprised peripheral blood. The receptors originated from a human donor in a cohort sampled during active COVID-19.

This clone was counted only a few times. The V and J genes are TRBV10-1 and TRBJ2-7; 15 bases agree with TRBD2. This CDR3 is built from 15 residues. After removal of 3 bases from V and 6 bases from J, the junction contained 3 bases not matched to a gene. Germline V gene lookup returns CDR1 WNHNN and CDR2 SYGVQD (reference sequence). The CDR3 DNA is TGCGCCAGCAGTGACCCGGGACTAGCGGGAGGCGAGCAGTACTTC. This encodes CASSDPGLAGGEQYF.

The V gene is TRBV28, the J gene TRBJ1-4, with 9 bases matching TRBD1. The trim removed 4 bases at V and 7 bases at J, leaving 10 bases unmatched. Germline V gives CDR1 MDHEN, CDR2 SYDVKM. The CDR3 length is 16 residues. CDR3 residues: CASSSPGQGFGEKLFF. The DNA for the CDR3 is TGTGCCAGCAGTTCACCGGGACAGGGCTTCGGTGAAAAACTGTTTTTT. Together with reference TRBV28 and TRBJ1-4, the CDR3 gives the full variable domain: DVKVTQSSRYLVKRTGEKVFLECVQDMDHENMFWYRQDPGLGLRLIYFSYDVKMKEKGDIPEGYSVSREKKERFSLILESASTNQTSMYLCASSSPGQGFGEKLFFGSGTQLSVL.

The CDR3 protein is CASSLSPSGGRETQYF. CDR3 sequence (DNA): TGCGCCAGCAGCTTGTCACCTAGCGGGGGGCGCGAGACCCAGTACTTC. The V gene is TRBV5-1, the J gene TRBJ2-5; 11 bases align to TRBD2. The CDR3 covers 16 residues. Germline V gene data show CDR1 as SGHRS and CDR2 as YFSETQ. V shed 1 base, J shed 5 bases, and the junction held 7 bases outside the gene matches.

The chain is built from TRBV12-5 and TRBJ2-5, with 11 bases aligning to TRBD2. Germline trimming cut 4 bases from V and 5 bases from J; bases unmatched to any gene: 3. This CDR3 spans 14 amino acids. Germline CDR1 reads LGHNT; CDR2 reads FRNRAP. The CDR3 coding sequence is TGTGCTAGTGGTTCGCGGACTAGCGGGGAGACCCAGTACTTC. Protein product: CASGSRTSGETQYF.

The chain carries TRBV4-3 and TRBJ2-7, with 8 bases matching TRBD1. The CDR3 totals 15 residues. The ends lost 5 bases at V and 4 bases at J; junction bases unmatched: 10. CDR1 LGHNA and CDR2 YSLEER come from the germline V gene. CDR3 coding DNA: TGCGCCAGCAGCGCCCGACAGGGGTTGGATTACGAGCAGTACTTC. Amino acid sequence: CASSARQGLDYEQYF.

The CDR3 here is CASSFQGVITGELFF. The DNA of the CDR3 is TGTGCCAGCAGCTTCCAGGGGGTTATTACCGGGGAGCTGTTTTTT. The V gene is TRBV7-2, the J gene TRBJ2-2, with 7 nucleotides matching TRBD1. The CDR3 has 15 amino acids. CDR1 is SGHTA and CDR2 is FQGNSA in the germline V gene. Unmatched junction bases numbered 6, after V lost 3 bases and J lost 5 bases.

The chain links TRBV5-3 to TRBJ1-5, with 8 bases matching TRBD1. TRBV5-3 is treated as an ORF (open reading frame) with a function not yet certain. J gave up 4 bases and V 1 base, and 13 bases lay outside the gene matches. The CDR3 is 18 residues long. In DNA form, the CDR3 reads TGTGCCAGAAGCTTGAGTTTTCCCAGGACAGGGTCAAATCAGCCCCAGCATTTT. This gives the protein CARSLSFPRTGSNQPQHF.

In DNA, the CDR3 is TGTGCCAGCAGCGTAGCGGGGGGGCCCTCTGGGGCCAACGTCCTGACTTTC. Encoded protein: CASSVAGGPSGANVLTF. V gene TRBV9 combines with J gene TRBJ2-6; 8 nucleotides match TRBD2. Germline CDR1 and CDR2: SGDLS and YYNGEE. J lost 0 bases, V lost 0 bases, and 2 bases had no gene match. The CDR3 has 17 residues.

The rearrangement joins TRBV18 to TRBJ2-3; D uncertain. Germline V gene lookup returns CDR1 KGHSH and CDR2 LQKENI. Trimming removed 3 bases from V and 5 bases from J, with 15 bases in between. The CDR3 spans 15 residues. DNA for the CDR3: TGTGCCAGCTCACCTCCTGACTCTATTCGAGATACGCAGTATTTT. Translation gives CASSPPDSIRDTQYF.

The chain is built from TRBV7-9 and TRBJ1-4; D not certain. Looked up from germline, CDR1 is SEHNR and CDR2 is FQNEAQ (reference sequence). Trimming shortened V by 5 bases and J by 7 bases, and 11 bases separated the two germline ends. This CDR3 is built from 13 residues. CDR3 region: CASSPQVGEKLFF. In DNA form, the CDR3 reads TGTGCCAGCAGCCCCCAGGTCGGTGAAAAACTGTTTTTT.

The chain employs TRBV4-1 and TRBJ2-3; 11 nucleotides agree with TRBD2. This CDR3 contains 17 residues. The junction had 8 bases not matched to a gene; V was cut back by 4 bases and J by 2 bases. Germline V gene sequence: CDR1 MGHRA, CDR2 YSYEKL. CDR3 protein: CASSLSGGDKYTDTQYF. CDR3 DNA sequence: TGCGCCAGCAGCCTTAGCGGGGGGGATAAATACACAGATACGCAGTATTTT.

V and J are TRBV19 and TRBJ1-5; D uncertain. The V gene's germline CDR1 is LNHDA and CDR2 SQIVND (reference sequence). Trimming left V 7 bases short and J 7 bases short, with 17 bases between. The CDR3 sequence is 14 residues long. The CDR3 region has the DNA TGTGCCAGTAAGAGCCGTACGGGGAACCAGCCCCAGCATTTT. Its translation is CASKSRTGNQPQHF.

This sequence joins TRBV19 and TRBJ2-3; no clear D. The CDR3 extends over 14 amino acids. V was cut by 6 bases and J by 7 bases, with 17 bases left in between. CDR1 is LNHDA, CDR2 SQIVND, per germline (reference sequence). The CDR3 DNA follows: TGTGCCAGTAGCCTCTCCAGGTCCCGGAATACGCAGTATTTT. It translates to CASSLSRSRNTQYF.

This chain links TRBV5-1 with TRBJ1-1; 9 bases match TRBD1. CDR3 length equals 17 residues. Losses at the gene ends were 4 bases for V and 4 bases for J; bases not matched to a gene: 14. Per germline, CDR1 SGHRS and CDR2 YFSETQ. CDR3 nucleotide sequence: TGCGCCAGCAGCCCGAGGACAGGGGAGGGACGGGGCACTGAAGCTTTCTTT. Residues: CASSPRTGEGRGTEAFF.

CDR3 nucleotide sequence: TGTGCCAGCACGCCTAGCGGTGTTGTAGGGACCCAGTACTTC. It translates to CASTPSGVVGTQYF. The chain couples TRBV27 to TRBJ2-5; TRBD2 aligns across 7 bases. CDR1 is MNHEY and CDR2 is SMNVEV in the germline V gene (reference sequence). V was pared by 7 bases and J by 7 bases, with 12 bases of the junction left unmatched. The CDR3 has 14 amino acids.

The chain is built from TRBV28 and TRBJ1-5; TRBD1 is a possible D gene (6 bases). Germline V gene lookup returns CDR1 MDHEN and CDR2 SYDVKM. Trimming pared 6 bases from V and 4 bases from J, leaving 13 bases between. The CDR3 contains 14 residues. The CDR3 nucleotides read TGTGCCAGCAGATGGACAGTAGCAAATCAGCCCCAGCATTTT. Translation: CASRWTVANQPQHF.

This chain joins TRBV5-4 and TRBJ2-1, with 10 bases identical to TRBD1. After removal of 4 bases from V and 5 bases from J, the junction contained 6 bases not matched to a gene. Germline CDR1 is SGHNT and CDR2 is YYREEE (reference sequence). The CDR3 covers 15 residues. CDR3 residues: CASSAAGTGDNEQFF. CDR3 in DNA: TGTGCCAGCAGCGCAGCCGGGACAGGGGACAATGAGCAGTTCTTC.

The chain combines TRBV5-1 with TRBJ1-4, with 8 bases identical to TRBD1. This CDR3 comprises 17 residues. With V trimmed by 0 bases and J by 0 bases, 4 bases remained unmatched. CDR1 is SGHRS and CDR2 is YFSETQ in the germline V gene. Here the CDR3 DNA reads TGCGCCAGCAGCTTGGGACAGGGGCCTGCAACTAATGAAAAACTGTTTTTT. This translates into CASSLGQGPATNEKLFF.